Presented here are 12 T cell receptor beta chains from one specimen sequenced in a study of T cells in localized non-small cell lung cancer. Clones were read by immunoSEQ multiplex PCR, and TCRdb kept only the in-frame ones, dropping some. This table holds hundreds of clones, 15% to 20% found once. Sequenced material: normal lung tissue next to the tumor, taken before any cancer treatment. Receptor source: a female donor of 60 years or more with stage II lung adenocarcinoma.

V usage is TRBV12-5 and J usage is TRBJ2-1; D unresolved. CDR1 is LGHNT, CDR2 FRNRAP, per germline. V was trimmed by 6 bases and J by 10 bases, leaving 13 bases between them. The CDR3 contains 12 residues. CDR3 bases: TGTGCTAGTGGCCCCACCGTCAGGGAGCAGTTCTTC. It translates to CASGPTVREQFF. The full variable domain, its missing parts supplied by reference TRBV12-5 and TRBJ2-1, is DARVTQTPRHKVTEMGQEVTMRCQPILGHNTVFWYRQTMMQGLELLAYFRNRAPLDDSGMPKDRFSAEMPDATLATLKIQPSEPRDSAVYFCASGPTVREQFFGPGTRLTVL.

By share, this clone counts as medium-sized (0.01 to 0.1%). J is TRBJ1-1 and V is TRBV11-3; tentatively, D is TRBD1 (6 bases). This CDR3 is 14 amino acids long. CDR1 is SGHNT, CDR2 YENEEA, per germline. Trimming cost V 5 bases and J 0 bases, with 10 bases left between them. The CDR3 protein is CASSPGVVNTEAFF. DNA of the CDR3: TGTGCCAGCAGCCCAGGGGTCGTGAACACTGAAGCTTTCTTT.

The rearrangement uses TRBV19 and TRBJ2-3; D might be TRBD2 (7 bases). In germline, CDR1 is LNHDA, CDR2 SQIVND (reference sequence). The CDR3 has 15 amino acids. V was trimmed by 7 bases and J by 1 base, leaving 15 bases between them. CDR3 in DNA: TGTGCCAGTACCCGGGGGGCGGGGGGCACAGATACGCAGTATTTT. This encodes CASTRGAGGTDTQYF.

This rearrangement joins TRBV11-3 to TRBJ2-2; D could derive from TRBD1 or TRBD2 (6 bases each). V was pared by 5 bases and J by 6 bases, with 13 bases between. This CDR3 is built from 14 residues. Per germline, CDR1 SGHNT and CDR2 YENEEA. CDR3 protein: CASSATRGAGELFF. DNA for the CDR3: TGTGCCAGCAGCGCTACGAGGGGGGCCGGGGAGCTGTTTTTT.

This clone is termed large. Relative to the germline gene, one junction end is altered; a read error may explain this. The CDR3 DNA reads as TGTGCCATCAGTGGGGCCACAGGGGTACCTGAAGCTTTCTTT. Translation gives CAISGATGVPEAFF. The chain employs TRBV6-8 and TRBJ1-1, with 7 bases that match TRBD1. The CDR3 loop spans 14 amino acids. Germline-derived CDR1 and CDR2 are MNHGY and SAAAGT.

The V call is TRBV4-1, the J call TRBJ1-1; D perhaps matches TRBD1 (5 bases). The CDR3 sequence is 15 residues long. V was trimmed by 3 bases and J by 11 bases, leaving 22 bases between them. CDR1 and CDR2 from the germline V gene are MGHRA and YSYEKL. The CDR3 DNA is TGCGCCAGCAGCCACCCGTTACAGGAGGCTAAAGGGGCTTTCTTT. Translation: CASSHPLQEAKGAFF.

This clone was detected a few times. The chain carries TRBV28 and TRBJ1-5, with a weak D call TRBD1 (5 bases). CDR1 is MDHEN and CDR2 is SYDVKM in the germline V gene. The V and J ends lost 5 bases and 0 bases respectively, with 11 bases between them. The CDR3 sequence is 15 residues long. CDR3 in DNA: TGTGCCAGCAGTGGAAGACAGTATAGCAATCAGCCCCAGCATTTT. It is translated as CASSGRQYSNQPQHF.

V gene TRBV6-8 combines with J gene TRBJ2-2; D remains ambiguous. The V gene lost 5 bases and the J gene lost 0 bases, with 7 bases spanning the gap. Germline CDR1 and CDR2: MNHGY and SAAAGT. This CDR3 contains 14 residues. This CDR3 is CASSPSANTGELFF. DNA for the CDR3: TGTGCCAGCAGTCCATCCGCGAACACCGGGGAGCTGTTTTTT.

This sequence joins TRBV28 and TRBJ2-1; D possibly corresponds to TRBD2 (6 bases). Trimming stripped 6 bases from V and 15 bases from J, with 21 bases between. There are 13 residues in the CDR3. The germline CDR1 and CDR2 sequences are MDHEN and SYDVKM. The DNA for the CDR3 is TGTGCCAGCAGCCCCGGGCCCCCCAGGAGGGGGTTCTTC. It encodes CASSPGPPRRGFF.

In this sample, this clone is medium-sized (0.01 to 0.1%). This sequence joins TRBV7-6 and TRBJ1-5; D might be TRBD1 (6 bases). Trimming took 3 bases from V and 6 from J, leaving 15 bases between them. CDR1 SGHVS and CDR2 FNYEAQ come from the germline V gene. The CDR3 sequence is 15 residues long. CDR3 protein: CASSLEGGGGQPQHF. The CDR3 DNA is TGTGCCAGCAGCTTGGAGGGGGGGGGAGGTCAGCCCCAGCATTTT.

This clone was picked up a small number of times. The V and J genes are TRBV28 and TRBJ1-6, with a tentative D call TRBD1 (6 bases). Deletions cut 6 bases from V and 9 bases from J, with 15 bases between. CDR1 and CDR2 (germline): MDHEN, SYDVKM. This CDR3 comprises 14 residues. The CDR3 nucleotides read TGTGCCAGCAGCGCTAGCCAGGGGAGTTCACCCCTCCACTTT. This encodes CASSASQGSSPLHF.

The chain couples TRBV5-1 to TRBJ2-3; the D gene is possibly TRBD1 (6 bases). V lost 2 bases, J lost 2 bases, and 12 bases lay in between. CDR1 is SGHRS, CDR2 YFSETQ, per germline. This CDR3 contains 15 residues. In DNA, the CDR3 is TGCGCCAGCAGCTTTGTTGGGGACAACACAGATACGCAGTATTTT. It translates to CASSFVGDNTDTQYF.